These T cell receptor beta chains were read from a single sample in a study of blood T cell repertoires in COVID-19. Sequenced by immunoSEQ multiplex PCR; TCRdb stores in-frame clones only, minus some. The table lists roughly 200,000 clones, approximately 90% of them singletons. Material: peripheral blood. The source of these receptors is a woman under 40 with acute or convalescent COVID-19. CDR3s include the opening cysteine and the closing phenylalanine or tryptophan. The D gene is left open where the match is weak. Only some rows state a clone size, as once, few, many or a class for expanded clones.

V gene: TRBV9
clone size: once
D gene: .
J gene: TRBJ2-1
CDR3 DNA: TGTGCCAGCAGAGGGGACACATACAATGAGCAGTTCTTC
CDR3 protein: CASRGDTYNEQFF

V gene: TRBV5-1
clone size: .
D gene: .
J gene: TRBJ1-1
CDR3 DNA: TGCGCCAGCAGCGCTCCAGATGACACTGAAGCTTTCTTT
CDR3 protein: CASSAPDDTEAFF

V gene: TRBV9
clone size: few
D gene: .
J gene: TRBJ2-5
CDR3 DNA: TGTGCCAGCAGCGTAGAAGGGGAAAAGACCCAGTACTTC
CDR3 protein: CASSVEGEKTQYF

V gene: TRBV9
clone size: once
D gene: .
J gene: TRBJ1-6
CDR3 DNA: TGTGCCAGCAGCGTAGTACAGGAAGCACCCCTCCACTTT
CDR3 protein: CASSVVQEAPLHF

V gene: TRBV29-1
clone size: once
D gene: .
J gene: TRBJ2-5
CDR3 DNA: TGCAGCGTTGAGCGGTCCTCCCAAGAGACCCAGTACTTC
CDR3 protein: CSVERSSQETQYF

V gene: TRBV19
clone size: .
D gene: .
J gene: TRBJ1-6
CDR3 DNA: TGTGCCAGTACTTTGGAGGGGAGCTCCTATAATTCACCCCTCCACTTT
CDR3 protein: CASTLEGSSYNSPLHF

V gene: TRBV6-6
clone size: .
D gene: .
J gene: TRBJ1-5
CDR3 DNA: TGTGCCAGCAGTTACTCGAGGGTGTGGGAGCGGCATTTT
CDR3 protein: CASSYSRVWERHF

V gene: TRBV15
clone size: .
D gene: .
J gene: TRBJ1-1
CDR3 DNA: TGTGCCACCAGCGGGGGGAGGTCGAACACTGAAGCTTTCTTT
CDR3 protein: CATSGGRSNTEAFF

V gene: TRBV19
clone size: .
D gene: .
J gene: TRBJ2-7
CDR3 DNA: TGTGCCGGGCAACTTGGTGGTGGACTTACCTACGAGCAGTACTTC
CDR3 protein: CAGQLGGGLTYEQYF

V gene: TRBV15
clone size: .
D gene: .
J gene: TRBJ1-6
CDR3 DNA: TGTGCCACCAGCAGCTCTCGGAGGACACCCCTCCACTTT
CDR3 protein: CATSSSRRTPLHF

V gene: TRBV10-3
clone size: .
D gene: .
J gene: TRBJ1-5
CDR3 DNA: TGTGCCATCAGTGAGTCTTCTAGACAGCAGCCCCAGCATTTT
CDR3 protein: CAISESSRQQPQHF

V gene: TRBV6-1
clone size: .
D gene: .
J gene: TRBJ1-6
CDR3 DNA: TGTGCCAGCCGGGGGGTCGTTAATTCACCCCTCCACTTT
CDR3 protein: CASRGVVNSPLHF

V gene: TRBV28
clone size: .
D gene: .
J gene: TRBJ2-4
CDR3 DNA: TGTGCCAGCAGTACCGGCGGTGAGGGTTCCAAAAACATTCAGTACTTC
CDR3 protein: CASSTGGEGSKNIQYF

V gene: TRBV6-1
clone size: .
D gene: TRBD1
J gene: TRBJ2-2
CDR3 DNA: TGTGCCAGCAGTGAGGGACAGGTCCCCGGGGAGCTGTTTTTT
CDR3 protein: CASSEGQVPGELFF

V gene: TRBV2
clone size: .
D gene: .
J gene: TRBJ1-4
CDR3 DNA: TGTGCCAGCAGTGATTTGGGACACTCTAATGAAAAACTGTTTTTT
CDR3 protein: CASSDLGHSNEKLFF